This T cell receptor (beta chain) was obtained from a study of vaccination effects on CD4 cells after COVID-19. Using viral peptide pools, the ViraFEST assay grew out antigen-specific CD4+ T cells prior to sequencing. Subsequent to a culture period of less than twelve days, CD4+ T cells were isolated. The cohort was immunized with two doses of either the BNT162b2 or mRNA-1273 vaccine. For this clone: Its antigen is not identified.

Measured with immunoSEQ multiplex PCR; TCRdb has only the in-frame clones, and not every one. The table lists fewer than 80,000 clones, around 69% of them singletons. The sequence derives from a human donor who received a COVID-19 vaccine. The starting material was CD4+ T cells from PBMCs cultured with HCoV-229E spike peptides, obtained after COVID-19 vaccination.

CDR3 coding DNA: TGCAGTGCCTGGGGGGCCAACGTCCTGACTTTC. It specifies CSAWGANVLTF. This chain uses TRBV20-1 with TRBJ2-6; D unclear. Trimming removed 6 bases from V and 4 bases from J, with 4 bases in between. This CDR3 comprises 11 residues. Per germline, CDR1 DFQATT and CDR2 SNEGSKA (reference sequence).